Given below is one T cell receptor beta chain in context. This entry is derived from a study of shared clonotypes between healthy human individuals. The V gene lost 0 bases and the J gene lost 4 bases, with 7 bases spanning the gap. Per germline, CDR1 LGHNA and CDR2 YNFKEQ. This CDR3 has 13 residues. CD45RO-negative cells were positively selected for CCR7, leaving out terminally differentiated effector memory CD45RA+ cells. Sequencing used immunoSEQ multiplex PCR; TCRdb keeps in-frame clones, though not all of them. The sample contains hundreds of thousands of clones, 85% to 95% of which appear only once.

The sequencing sample was made of naive CD8+ T cells sorted from blood. The clonotype originates from a man in his thirties or forties in good health. J is TRBJ2-7 and V is TRBV4-2, with D hard to call. CDR3 coding DNA: TGTGCCAGCAGCCAAGAATCCGGGTACGAGCAGTACTTC. Its translation is CASSQESGYEQYF.